The entry that follows covers one T cell receptor (beta chain) sequence. The age range of participants was about 18 to 100 years, with residence in roughly 25 US areas. Assignment of participants to cohorts was predicated upon participant-reported clinical history. This sample is part of a study of blood T cell repertoires in COVID-19. In the study overall: T cells, B-cell-depleted T cells, or PBMCs supplied cDNA or gDNA.

The table came from immunoSEQ multiplex PCR; TCRdb's copy has only in-frame clones and leaves some out. This table has 120,000 to 150,000 clones, around 89% appearing once. The V gene's germline CDR1 is GTSNPN and CDR2 SVGIG (reference sequence). V lost 1 base, J lost 4 bases, and 10 bases lay in between. CDR3 length equals 13 residues. This receptor was obtained from a woman aged 25-40 years with acute COVID-19. Sample: PBMCs or T cells enriched from blood (not recorded which). This sequence joins TRBV30 and TRBJ1-1, with D uncertain. Written as DNA, the CDR3 is TGTGCCTGGAGTGAGCTGGGGAGCACTGAAGCTTTCTTT. It translates to CAWSELGSTEAFF.